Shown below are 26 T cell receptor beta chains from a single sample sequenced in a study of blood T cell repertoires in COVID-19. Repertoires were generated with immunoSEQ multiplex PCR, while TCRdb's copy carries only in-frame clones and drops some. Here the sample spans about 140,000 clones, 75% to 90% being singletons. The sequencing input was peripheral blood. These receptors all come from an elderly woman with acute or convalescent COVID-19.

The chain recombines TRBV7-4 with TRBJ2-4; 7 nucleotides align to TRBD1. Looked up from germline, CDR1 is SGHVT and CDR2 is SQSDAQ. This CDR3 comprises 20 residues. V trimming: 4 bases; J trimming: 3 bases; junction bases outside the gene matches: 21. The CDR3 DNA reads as TGTGCCAGCAGCTCCCAACGAAAAATATTAGACAGGGCCGGCAAAAACATTCAGTACTTC. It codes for CASSSQRKILDRAGKNIQYF. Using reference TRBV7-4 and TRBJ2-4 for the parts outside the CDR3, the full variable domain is GAGVSQSPRYKVAKRGRDVALRCDSISGHVTLYWYRQTLGQGSEVLTYSQSDAQRDKSGRPSGRFSAERPERSVSTLKIQRTEQGDSAVYLCASSSQRKILDRAGKNIQYFGAGTRLSVL.

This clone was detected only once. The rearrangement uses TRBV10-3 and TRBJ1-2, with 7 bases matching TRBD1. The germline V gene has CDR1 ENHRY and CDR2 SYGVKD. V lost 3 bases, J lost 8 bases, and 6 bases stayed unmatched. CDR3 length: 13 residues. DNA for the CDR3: TGTGCCATCAGTGATGGGACAGATTACGGCTACACCTTC. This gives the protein CAISDGTDYGYTF.

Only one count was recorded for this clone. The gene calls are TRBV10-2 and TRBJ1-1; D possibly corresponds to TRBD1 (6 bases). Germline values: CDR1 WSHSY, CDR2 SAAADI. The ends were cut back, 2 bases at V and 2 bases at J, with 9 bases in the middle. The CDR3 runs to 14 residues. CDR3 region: CASSETGLNTEAFF. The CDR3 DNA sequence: TGCGCCAGCAGTGAGACAGGGCTTAACACTGAAGCTTTCTTT.

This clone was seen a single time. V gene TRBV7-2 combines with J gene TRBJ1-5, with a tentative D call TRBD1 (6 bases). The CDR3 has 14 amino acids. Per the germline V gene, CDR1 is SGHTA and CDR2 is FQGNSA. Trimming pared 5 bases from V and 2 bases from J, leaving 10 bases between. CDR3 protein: CASSVTGRNQPQHF. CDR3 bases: TGTGCCAGCAGCGTAACAGGGCGCAATCAGCCCCAGCATTTT.

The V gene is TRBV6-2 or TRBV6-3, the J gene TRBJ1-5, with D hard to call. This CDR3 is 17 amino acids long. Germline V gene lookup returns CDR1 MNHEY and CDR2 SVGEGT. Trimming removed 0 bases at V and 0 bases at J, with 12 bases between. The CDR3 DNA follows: TGTGCCAGCAGTTACTCCGGGAAAATAGATAGCAATCAGCCCCAGCATTTT. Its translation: CASSYSGKIDSNQPQHF.

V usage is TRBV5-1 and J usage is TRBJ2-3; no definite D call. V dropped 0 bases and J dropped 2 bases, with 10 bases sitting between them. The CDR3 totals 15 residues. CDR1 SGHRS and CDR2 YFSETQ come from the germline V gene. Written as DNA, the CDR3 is TGCGCCAGCAGCTTGGCCGTTCAGATCACAGATACGCAGTATTTT. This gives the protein CASSLAVQITDTQYF.

The CDR3 DNA is TGTGCCAGCAGCTTAGCGGGACAGGGGGGTAATTCACCCCTCCACTTT. Its translation is CASSLAGQGGNSPLHF. This chain uses TRBV7-9 with TRBJ1-6; TRBD1 agrees at 11 bases. Germline CDR1 is SEHNR and CDR2 is FQNEAQ (reference sequence). V was clipped by 0 bases and J by 6 bases; unmatched bases: 1. CDR3 size: 16 residues.

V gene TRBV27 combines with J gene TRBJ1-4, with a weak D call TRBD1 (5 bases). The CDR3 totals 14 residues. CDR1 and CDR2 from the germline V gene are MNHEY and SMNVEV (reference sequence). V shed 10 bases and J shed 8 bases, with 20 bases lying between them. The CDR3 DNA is TGTGCCACAGCATCAGGGCCGCTTCGGGAAAAACTGTTTTTT. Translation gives CATASGPLREKLFF.

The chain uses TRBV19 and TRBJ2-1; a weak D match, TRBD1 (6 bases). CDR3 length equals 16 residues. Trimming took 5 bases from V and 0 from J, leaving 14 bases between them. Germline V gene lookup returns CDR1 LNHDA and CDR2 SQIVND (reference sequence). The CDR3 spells CASSGGQGGSYNEQFF. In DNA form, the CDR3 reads TGTGCCAGTAGTGGGGGACAAGGGGGCTCCTACAATGAGCAGTTCTTC.

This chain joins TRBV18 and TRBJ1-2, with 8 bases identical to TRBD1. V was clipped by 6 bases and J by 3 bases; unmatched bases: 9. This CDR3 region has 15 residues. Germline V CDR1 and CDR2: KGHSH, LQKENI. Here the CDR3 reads CASSPMQGAHYGYTF. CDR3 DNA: TGTGCCAGCTCTCCGATGCAGGGGGCCCACTATGGCTACACCTTC. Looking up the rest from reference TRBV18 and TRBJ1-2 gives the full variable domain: NAGVMQNPRHLVRRRGQEARLRCSPMKGHSHVYWYRQLPEEGLKFMVYLQKENIIDESGMPKERFSAEFPKEGPSILRIQQVVRGDSAAYFCASSPMQGAHYGYTFGSGTRLTVV.

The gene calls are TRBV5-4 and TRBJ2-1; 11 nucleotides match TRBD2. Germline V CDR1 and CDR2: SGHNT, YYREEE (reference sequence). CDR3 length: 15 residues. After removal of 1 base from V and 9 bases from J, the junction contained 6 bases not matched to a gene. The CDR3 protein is CASSLRVAGGSEQFF. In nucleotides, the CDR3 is TGTGCCAGCAGCTTGAGAGTAGCGGGAGGGTCTGAGCAGTTCTTC.

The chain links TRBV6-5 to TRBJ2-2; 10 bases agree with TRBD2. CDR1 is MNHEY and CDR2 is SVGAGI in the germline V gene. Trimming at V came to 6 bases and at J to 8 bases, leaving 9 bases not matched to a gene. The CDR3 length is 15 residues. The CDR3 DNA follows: TGTGCCAGCAGGGGGCTAGCGGGAGATGTTGGGGAGCTGTTTTTT. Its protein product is CASRGLAGDVGELFF.

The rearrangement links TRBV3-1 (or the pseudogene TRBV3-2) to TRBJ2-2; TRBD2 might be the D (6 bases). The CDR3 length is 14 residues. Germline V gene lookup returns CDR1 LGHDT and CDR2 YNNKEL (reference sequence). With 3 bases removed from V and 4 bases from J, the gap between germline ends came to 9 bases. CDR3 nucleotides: TGTGCCAGCAGCCAGACGGGGGTCACCGGGGAGCTGTTTTTT. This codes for CASSQTGVTGELFF.

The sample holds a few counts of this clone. CDR3 amino acids: CASSPGLAGGRSRNEQFF. DNA for the CDR3: TGTGCCAGCAGTCCGGGACTAGCGGGAGGTAGGTCTAGGAATGAGCAGTTCTTC. The chain joins TRBV11-2 to TRBJ2-1; 15 nucleotides align to TRBD2. CDR1 and CDR2 (germline): SGHAT, FQNNGV. V gave up 6 bases and J gave up 7 bases; unmatched junction bases: 13. This CDR3 spans 18 amino acids.

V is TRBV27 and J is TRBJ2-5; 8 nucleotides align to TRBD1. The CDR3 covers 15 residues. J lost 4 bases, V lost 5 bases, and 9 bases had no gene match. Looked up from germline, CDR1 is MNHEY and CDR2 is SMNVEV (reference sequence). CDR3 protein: CASSTGGWQSETQYF. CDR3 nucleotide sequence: TGTGCCAGCAGTACAGGGGGGTGGCAATCAGAGACCCAGTACTTC.

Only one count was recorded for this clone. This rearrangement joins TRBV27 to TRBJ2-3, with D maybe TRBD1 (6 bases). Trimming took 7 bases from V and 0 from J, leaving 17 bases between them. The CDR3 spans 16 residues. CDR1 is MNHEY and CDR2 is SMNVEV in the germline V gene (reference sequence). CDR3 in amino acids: CASTTLQGPSTDTQYF. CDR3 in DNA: TGTGCCAGCACCACCTTACAGGGTCCTAGCACAGATACGCAGTATTTT.

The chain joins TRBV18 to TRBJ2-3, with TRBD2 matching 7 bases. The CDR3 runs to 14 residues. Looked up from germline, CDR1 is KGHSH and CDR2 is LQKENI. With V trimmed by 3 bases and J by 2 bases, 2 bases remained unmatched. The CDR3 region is CASSPLAATDTQYF. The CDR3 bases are TGTGCCAGCTCACCCCTAGCGGCCACAGATACGCAGTATTTT.

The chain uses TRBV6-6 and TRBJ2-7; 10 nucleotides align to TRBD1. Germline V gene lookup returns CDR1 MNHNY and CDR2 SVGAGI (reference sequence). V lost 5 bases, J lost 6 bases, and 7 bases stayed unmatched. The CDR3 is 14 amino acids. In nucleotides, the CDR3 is TGTGCCAGCAGTGGGGGACAGGGGTTCTCCGAGCAGTACTTC. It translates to CASSGGQGFSEQYF.

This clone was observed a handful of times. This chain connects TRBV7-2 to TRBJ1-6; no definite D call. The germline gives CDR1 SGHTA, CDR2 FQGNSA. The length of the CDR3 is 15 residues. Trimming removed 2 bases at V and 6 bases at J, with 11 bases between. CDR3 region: CASSLMLAGNSPLHF. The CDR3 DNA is TGTGCCAGCAGCTTAATGTTGGCAGGTAATTCACCCCTCCACTTT.

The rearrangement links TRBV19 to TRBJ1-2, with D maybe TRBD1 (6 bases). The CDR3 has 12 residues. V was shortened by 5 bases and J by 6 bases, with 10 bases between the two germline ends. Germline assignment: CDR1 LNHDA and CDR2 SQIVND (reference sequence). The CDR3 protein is CASSYAGDGYTF. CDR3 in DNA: TGTGCCAGTAGTTATGCAGGGGATGGCTACACCTTC.

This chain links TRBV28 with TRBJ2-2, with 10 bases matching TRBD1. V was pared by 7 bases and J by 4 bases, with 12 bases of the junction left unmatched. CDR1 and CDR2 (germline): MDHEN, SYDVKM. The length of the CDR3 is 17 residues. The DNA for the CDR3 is TGTGCCAGCATCACCTCTGGGGGACAGGGGAGCACCGGGGAGCTGTTTTTT. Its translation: CASITSGGQGSTGELFF.

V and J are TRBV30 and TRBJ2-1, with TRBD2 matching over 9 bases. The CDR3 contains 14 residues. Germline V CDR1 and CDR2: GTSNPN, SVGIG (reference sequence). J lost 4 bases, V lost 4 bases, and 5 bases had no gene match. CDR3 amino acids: CAWTSGGLYNEQFF. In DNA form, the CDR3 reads TGTGCCTGGACAAGCGGGGGGCTATACAATGAGCAGTTCTTC.

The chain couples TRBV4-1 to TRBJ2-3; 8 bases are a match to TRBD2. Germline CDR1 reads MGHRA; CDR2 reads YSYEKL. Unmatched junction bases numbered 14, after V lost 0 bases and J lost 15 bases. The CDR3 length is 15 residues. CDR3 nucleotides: TGCGCCAGCAGCCAAGACCGCGGAACCGGGACTAGACAATATTTT. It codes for CASSQDRGTGTRQYF.

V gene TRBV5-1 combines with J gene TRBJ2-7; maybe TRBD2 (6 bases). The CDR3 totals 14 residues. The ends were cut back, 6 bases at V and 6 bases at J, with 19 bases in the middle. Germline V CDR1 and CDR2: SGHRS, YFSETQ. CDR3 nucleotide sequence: TGCGCCAGCACCGACCAGGGCGGAGGGGCCGAGCAGTACTTC. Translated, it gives CASTDQGGGAEQYF.

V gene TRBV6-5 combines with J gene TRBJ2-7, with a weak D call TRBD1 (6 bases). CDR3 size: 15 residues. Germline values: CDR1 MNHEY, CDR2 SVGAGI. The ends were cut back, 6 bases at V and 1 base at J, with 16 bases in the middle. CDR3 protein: CASRLGHTLSYEQYF. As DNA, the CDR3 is TGTGCCAGCAGATTGGGACATACCCTTTCCTACGAGCAGTACTTC.

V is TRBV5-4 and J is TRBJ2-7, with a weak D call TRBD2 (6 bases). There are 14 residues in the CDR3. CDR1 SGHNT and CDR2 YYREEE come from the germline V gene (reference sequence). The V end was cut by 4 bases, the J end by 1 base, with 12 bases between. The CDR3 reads CASSPGTASYEQYF. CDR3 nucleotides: TGTGCCAGCAGCCCCGGGACTGCATCCTACGAGCAGTACTTC.